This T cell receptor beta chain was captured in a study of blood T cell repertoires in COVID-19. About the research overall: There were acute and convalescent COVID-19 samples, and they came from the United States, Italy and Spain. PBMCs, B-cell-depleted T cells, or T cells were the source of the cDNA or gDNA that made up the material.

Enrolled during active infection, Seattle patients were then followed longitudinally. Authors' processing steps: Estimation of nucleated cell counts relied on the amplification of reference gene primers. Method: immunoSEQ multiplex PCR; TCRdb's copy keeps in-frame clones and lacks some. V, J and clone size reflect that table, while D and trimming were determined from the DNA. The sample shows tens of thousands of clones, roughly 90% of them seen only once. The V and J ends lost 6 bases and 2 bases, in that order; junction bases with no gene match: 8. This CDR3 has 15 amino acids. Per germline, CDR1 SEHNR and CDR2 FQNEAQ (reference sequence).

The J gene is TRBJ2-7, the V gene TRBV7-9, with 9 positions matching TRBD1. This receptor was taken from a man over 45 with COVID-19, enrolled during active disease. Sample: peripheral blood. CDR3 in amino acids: CASSPTGTGTYEQYF. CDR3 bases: TGTGCCAGCAGTCCGACCGGGACAGGGACCTACGAGCAGTACTTC.